What follows describes a single TCR beta chain. The data derive from a study of shared T cell receptors in the human thymus. The CDR3 consists of 13 residues. Trimming removed 5 bases at V and 4 bases at J, with 12 bases between. Germline V gene data show CDR1 as SGHVS and CDR2 as FNYEAQ. Sequenced by immunoSEQ multiplex PCR; TCRdb stores in-frame clones only, minus some. This table holds hundreds of thousands of clones, around 87% found once. These data also featured in a second study, about human thymus T cells. That work states: Healthy Finnish infants undergoing corrective surgery for congenital heart defects provided the donor material. Thymus tissue for the work was resected from patients undergoing corrective heart surgery. Among thymic and blood repertoires, usage of V and J genes appeared biased. Thymic TCR repertoires of unrelated people reportedly overlapped highly.

The material sequenced was thymocytes. The source is a boy younger than two with a congenital heart defect. This chain joins TRBV7-6 and TRBJ2-7; a possible D gene is TRBD1 (5 bases). The CDR3, as DNA: TGTGCCAGCAGCATAAATACAGGTTACGAGCAGTACTTC. This encodes CASSINTGYEQYF.